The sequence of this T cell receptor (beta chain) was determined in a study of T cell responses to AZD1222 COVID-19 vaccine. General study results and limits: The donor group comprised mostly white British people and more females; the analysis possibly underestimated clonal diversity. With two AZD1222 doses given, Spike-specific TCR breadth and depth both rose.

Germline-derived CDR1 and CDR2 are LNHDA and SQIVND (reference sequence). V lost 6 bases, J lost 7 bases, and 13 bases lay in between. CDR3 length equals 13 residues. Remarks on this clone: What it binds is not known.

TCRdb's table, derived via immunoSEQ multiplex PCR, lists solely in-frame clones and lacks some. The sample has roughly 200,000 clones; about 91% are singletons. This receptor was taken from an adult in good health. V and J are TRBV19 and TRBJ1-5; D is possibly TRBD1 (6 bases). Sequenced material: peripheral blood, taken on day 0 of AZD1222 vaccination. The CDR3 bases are TGTGCCAGTAGGAAGGACAGAGGGCAGCCCCAGCATTTT. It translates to CASRKDRGQPQHF. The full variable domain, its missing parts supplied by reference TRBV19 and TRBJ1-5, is DGGITQSPKYLFRKEGQNVTLSCEQNLNHDAMYWYRQDPGQGLRLIYYSQIVNDFQKGDIAEGYSVSREKKESFPLTVTSAQKNPTAFYLCASRKDRGQPQHFGDGTRLSIL.